What follows are 15 T cell receptor beta chains derived from one specimen sequenced in a study of blood T cell repertoires in COVID-19. The table came from immunoSEQ multiplex PCR; TCRdb's copy has only in-frame clones and leaves some out. The table records hundreds of thousands of clones, 75% to 90% of them present only once. Sequencing was carried out using peripheral blood. These receptor sequences come from a woman aged 25 to 39 with active or convalescent COVID-19.

The chain carries TRBV28 and TRBJ1-1, with 9 bases fitting TRBD1. V was clipped by 6 bases and J by 4 bases; unmatched bases: 3. This CDR3 is 13 amino acids long. Germline V lookup: CDR1 MDHEN, CDR2 SYDVKM. CDR3 region: CASRLTGGTEAFF. The CDR3 coding sequence is TGTGCCAGCAGACTGACAGGGGGCACTGAAGCTTTCTTT.

The rearrangement uses TRBV5-1 and TRBJ1-2; 7 bases fit TRBD1. The CDR3 is made up of 15 amino acids. Germline lookup yields CDR1 SGHRS and CDR2 YFSETQ. The ends lost 4 bases at V and 4 bases at J; junction bases unmatched: 10. The DNA of the CDR3 is TGCGCCAGCAGCGAAGGACAGGCTGGGGGCTATGGCTACACCTTC. It is translated as CASSEGQAGGYGYTF.

This clone was observed a single time. The rearrangement joins TRBV5-1 to TRBJ2-5, with 7 bases matching TRBD2. The CDR3 covers 16 residues. Per germline, CDR1 SGHRS and CDR2 YFSETQ. The V and J ends lost 5 bases and 4 bases, in that order; junction bases with no gene match: 14. The CDR3 sequence is CASRSSVREIGETQYF. As DNA, the CDR3 is TGCGCCAGCAGATCCTCAGTGCGGGAGATAGGAGAGACCCAGTACTTC.

This chain links TRBV7-9 with TRBJ1-1; tentative D call: TRBD1 (6 bases). The CDR3 loop spans 13 amino acids. Germline CDR1 and CDR2: SEHNR and FQNEAQ (reference sequence). Trimming cost V 1 base and J 10 bases, with 13 bases left between them. The CDR3, as DNA: TGTGCCAGCAGCTTAGGGGTACAGGGTTCAGCTTTCTTT. This translates into CASSLGVQGSAFF.

This clone has only a few counts. The chain carries TRBV5-1 and TRBJ1-4, with D uncertain. The V gene lost 0 bases and the J gene lost 8 bases, with 11 bases spanning the gap. Germline CDR1 SGHRS, CDR2 YFSETQ. The CDR3 loop spans 14 amino acids. CDR3 nucleotide sequence: TGCGCCAGCAGCTTGGCCGGGGAACGAGAAAAACTGTTTTTT. This sequence encodes CASSLAGEREKLFF.

Here the CDR3 reads CASTTGSGYGYTF. The CDR3 DNA sequence: TGTGCCAGCACCACAGGGAGCGGCTATGGCTACACCTTC. This chain links TRBV2 with TRBJ1-2; D might be TRBD1 (6 bases). Germline values: CDR1 SNHLY, CDR2 FYNNEI. Trimming removed 7 bases from V and 4 bases from J, with 13 bases in between. This CDR3 region has 13 residues.

The chain uses TRBV5-5 and TRBJ2-7, with a possible D match to TRBD2 (5 bases). Trimming removed 2 bases at V and 10 bases at J, with 10 bases between. The CDR3 is 11 residues long. CDR1 is SGHKS, CDR2 YYEKEE, per germline (reference sequence). For the CDR3, the DNA is TGTGCCAGCAGCTTCCCGGGGAGTCAGTACTTC. Residues: CASSFPGSQYF.

The V and J genes are TRBV29-1 and TRBJ2-6, with TRBD1 identical over 7 bases. CDR1 SQVTM and CDR2 ANQGSEA come from the germline V gene. J was trimmed by 0 bases and V by 6 bases; bases with no gene match: 11. The CDR3 length is 17 residues. CDR3 residues: CSVPKGQPASGANVLTF. CDR3 in DNA: TGCAGCGTCCCAAAGGGACAGCCTGCCTCTGGGGCCAACGTCCTGACTTTC.

The V call is TRBV30, the J call TRBJ2-7; TRBD1 agrees at 9 bases. After removal of 4 bases from V and 2 bases from J, the junction contained 3 bases not matched to a gene. CDR3 length: 13 residues. Germline CDR1 and CDR2: GTSNPN and SVGIG (reference sequence). The CDR3 DNA is TGTGCCTGGACAGGGACAGGGCCCTACGAGCAGTACTTC. Protein sequence: CAWTGTGPYEQYF.

This sequence joins TRBV21-1 and TRBJ1-1; TRBD1 is the table's D call, not checked against the DNA. TRBV21-1 represents a pseudogene. This CDR3 has 14 amino acids. The CDR3 DNA sequence: TGTGCCAGCAGTCGCAGGGGGCAGTCCACTGAAGCTTTCTTT. This translates into CASSRRGQSTEAFF.

The V and J genes are TRBV6-5 and TRBJ1-5, with 7 bases lining up with TRBD1. V dropped 8 bases and J dropped 0; count of bases not matched to a gene: 4. Germline values: CDR1 MNHEY, CDR2 SVGAGI. The CDR3 length is 14 residues. The CDR3 bases are TGTGCCAGCGGACAGGCCTATAGCAATCAGCCCCAGCATTTT. This translates into CASGQAYSNQPQHF.

This CDR3 is CASSGLATDTQYF. In nucleotides, the CDR3 is TGTGCCAGCTCTGGACTAGCGACAGATACGCAGTATTTT. The chain employs TRBV18 and TRBJ2-3; TRBD2 agrees at 9 bases. Germline CDR1 KGHSH, CDR2 LQKENI. This CDR3 has 13 residues. V gave up 6 bases and J gave up 3 bases; unmatched junction bases: 1. The entire variable domain, with the rest obtained from reference TRBV18 and TRBJ2-3, is as follows: NAGVMQNPRHLVRRRGQEARLRCSPMKGHSHVYWYRQLPEEGLKFMVYLQKENIIDESGMPKERFSAEFPKEGPSILRIQQVVRGDSAAYFCASSGLATDTQYFGPGTRLTVL.

The chain combines TRBV7-2 with TRBJ2-2; possible D gene TRBD2, 6 bases. CDR1 and CDR2 (germline): SGHTA, FQGNSA. V was shortened by 0 bases and J by 4 bases, with 6 bases between the two germline ends. CDR3 length: 14 amino acids. The CDR3 loop is CASSLAGGTGELFF. In DNA form, the CDR3 reads TGTGCCAGCAGCTTAGCGGGGGGCACCGGGGAGCTGTTTTTT.

V and J are TRBV19 and TRBJ2-5, with D unclear. Germline-derived CDR1 and CDR2 are LNHDA and SQIVND (reference sequence). V was pared by 3 bases and J by 2 bases, with 10 bases between. The CDR3 totals 14 residues. CDR3 residues: CASSIELNQETQYF. Here the CDR3 DNA reads TGTGCCAGTAGTATTGAGTTGAATCAAGAGACCCAGTACTTC.

The chain is built from TRBV3-1 (or the pseudogene TRBV3-2) and TRBJ2-1, with 7 bases aligning to TRBD2. Germline V gene data show CDR1 as LGHDT and CDR2 as YNNKEL (reference sequence). With V trimmed by 5 bases and J by 4 bases, 5 bases remained unmatched. This CDR3 region has 14 residues. This CDR3 is CASSEVGGYNEQFF. The CDR3 region has the DNA TGTGCCAGCAGCGAGGTCGGGGGGTACAATGAGCAGTTCTTC.